This TCR beta chain comes out of a study of CD4+ T cells in melanoma. The assay was immunoSEQ multiplex PCR, and TCRdb's table has in-frame clones only and misses some. The table records roughly 9,200 clones, over 55% of them present only once. Study results and limitations: A reported correlation linked neoantigen-specific CD4+ T cells to CD8+, macrophage and B cell function. In melanoma, neoantigen-specific CD4+ T cells reportedly differed in differentiation state.

As to this clone: The antigen is undetermined.

Germline trimming cut 1 base from V and 0 bases from J; bases unmatched to any gene: 3. The CDR3 has 17 amino acids. The germline CDR1 and CDR2 sequences are MDHEN and SYDVKM. The sequencing sample was made of cells from a culture (not recorded whether cultured in vitro). The genes are TRBV28 and TRBJ2-7; 13 bases align to TRBD2. This TCR was sampled from a human donor with melanoma. The CDR3 reads CASSLSWTSGSSYEQYF. DNA of the CDR3: TGTGCCAGCAGTTTATCCTGGACTAGCGGGAGCTCCTACGAGCAGTACTTC.